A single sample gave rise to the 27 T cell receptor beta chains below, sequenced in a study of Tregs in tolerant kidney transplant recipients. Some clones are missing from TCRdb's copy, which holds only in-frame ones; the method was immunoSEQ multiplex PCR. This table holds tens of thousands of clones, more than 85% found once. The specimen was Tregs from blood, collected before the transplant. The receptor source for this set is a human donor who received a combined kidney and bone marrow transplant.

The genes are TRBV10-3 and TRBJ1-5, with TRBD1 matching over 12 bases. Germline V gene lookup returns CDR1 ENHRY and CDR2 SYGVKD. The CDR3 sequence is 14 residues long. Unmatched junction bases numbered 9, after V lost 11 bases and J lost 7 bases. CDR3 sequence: CAASGTGGWQPQHF. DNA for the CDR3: TGTGCCGCGAGCGGGACAGGGGGCTGGCAGCCCCAGCATTTT.

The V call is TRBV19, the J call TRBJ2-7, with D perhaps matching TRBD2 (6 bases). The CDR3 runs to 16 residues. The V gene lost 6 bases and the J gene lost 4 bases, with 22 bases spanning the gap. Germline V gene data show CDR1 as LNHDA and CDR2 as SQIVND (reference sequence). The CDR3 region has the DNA TGTGCCAGTAGCAAGGGCGGGGCCGCCGTGTTTTACGAGCAGTACTTC. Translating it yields CASSKGGAAVFYEQYF.

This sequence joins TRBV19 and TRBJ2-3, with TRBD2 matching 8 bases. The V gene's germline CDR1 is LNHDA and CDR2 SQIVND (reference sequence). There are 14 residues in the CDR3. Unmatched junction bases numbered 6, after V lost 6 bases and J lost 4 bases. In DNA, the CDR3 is TGTGCCAGTAGGCGAGCGGGAGTATCAGATACGCAGTATTTT. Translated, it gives CASRRAGVSDTQYF.

CDR3 coding DNA: TGCAGCGTCGCGATACTGACTAGCGGGATACCACTCTCCTACGAGCAGTACTTC. This translates into CSVAILTSGIPLSYEQYF. This chain connects TRBV29-1 to TRBJ2-7; 11 bases fit TRBD2. The CDR3 has 18 residues. Germline values: CDR1 SQVTM, CDR2 ANQGSEA. Losses at the gene ends were 6 bases for V and 0 bases for J; bases not matched to a gene: 16.

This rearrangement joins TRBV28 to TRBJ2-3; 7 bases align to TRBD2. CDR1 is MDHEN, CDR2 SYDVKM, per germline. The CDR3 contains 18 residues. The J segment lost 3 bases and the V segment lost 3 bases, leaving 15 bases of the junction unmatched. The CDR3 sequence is CASSFFDLAEVGTDTQYF. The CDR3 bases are TGTGCCAGCAGTTTCTTCGACCTAGCGGAAGTGGGGACAGATACGCAGTATTTT.

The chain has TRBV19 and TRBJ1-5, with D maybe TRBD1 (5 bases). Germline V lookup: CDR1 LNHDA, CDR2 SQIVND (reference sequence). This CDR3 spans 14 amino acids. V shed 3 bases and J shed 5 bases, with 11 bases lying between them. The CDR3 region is CASSIRRVHQPQHF. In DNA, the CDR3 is TGTGCCAGTAGTATTCGCAGGGTTCATCAGCCCCAGCATTTT.

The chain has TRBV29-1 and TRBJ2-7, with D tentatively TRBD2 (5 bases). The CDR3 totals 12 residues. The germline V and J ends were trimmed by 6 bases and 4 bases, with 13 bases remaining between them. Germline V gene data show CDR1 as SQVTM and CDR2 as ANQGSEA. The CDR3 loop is CSVGRTGYEQYF. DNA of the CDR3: TGCAGCGTCGGACGGACTGGATACGAGCAGTACTTC.

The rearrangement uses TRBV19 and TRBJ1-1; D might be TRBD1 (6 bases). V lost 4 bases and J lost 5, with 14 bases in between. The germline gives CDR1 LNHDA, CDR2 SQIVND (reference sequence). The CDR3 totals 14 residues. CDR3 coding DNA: TGTGCCAGTAGTAACCGGGGGCGAGGGACTGAAGCTTTCTTT. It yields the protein CASSNRGRGTEAFF.

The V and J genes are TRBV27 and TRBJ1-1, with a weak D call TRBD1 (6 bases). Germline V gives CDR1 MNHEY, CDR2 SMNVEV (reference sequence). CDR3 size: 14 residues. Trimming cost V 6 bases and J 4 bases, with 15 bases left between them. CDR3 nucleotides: TGTGCCAGCAGAGTCAGGGGCGCGAGCACTGAAGCTTTCTTT. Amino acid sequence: CASRVRGASTEAFF.

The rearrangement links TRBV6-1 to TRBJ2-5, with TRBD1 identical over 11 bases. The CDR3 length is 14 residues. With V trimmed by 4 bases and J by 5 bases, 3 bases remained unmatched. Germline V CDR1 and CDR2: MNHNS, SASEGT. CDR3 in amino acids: CASSGTGGRETQYF. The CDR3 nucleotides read TGTGCCAGCAGTGGGACAGGGGGCAGGGAGACCCAGTACTTC.

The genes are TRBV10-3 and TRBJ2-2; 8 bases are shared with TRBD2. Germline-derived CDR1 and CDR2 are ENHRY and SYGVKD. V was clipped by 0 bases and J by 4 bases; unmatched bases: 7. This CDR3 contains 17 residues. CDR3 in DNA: TGTGCCATCAGTGAGTCGAAGCGGGGGCTGGGCACCGGGGAGCTGTTTTTT. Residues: CAISESKRGLGTGELFF.

CDR3 residues: CASSGRPGLGIEQYF. The CDR3 DNA reads TGTGCCAGCAGCGGCCGCCCGGGACTGGGCATCGAGCAGTACTTC. The chain employs TRBV9 and TRBJ2-7, with TRBD2 as a possible D gene (6 bases). The germline V gene encodes CDR1 SGDLS and CDR2 YYNGEE. Trimming removed 3 bases at V and 6 bases at J, with 19 bases between. The CDR3 is 15 residues long.

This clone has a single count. This chain's CDR3 is CATSEGGIAGVTGELFF. Here the CDR3 DNA reads TGTGCCACCAGCGAAGGGGGAATAGCGGGAGTTACCGGGGAGCTGTTTTTT. V is TRBV15 and J is TRBJ2-2, with TRBD2 matching over 9 bases. The CDR3 is 17 amino acids. J gave up 5 bases and V 5 bases, and 12 bases lay outside the gene matches. Germline CDR1 and CDR2: LNHNV and YYDKDF (reference sequence).

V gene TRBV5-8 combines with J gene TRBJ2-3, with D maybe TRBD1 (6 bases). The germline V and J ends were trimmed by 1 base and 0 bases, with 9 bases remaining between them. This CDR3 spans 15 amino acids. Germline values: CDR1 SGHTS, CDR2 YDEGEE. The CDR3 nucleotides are TGTGCCAGCAGCTTGTTCAGGGGTAGCACAGATACGCAGTATTTT. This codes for CASSLFRGSTDTQYF.

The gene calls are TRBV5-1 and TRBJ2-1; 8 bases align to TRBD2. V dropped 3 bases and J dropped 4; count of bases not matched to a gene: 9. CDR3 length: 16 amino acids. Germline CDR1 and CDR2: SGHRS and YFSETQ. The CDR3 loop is CASSSSGSGEYNEQFF. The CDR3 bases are TGCGCCAGCAGCTCCTCCGGTAGCGGGGAATACAATGAGCAGTTCTTC.

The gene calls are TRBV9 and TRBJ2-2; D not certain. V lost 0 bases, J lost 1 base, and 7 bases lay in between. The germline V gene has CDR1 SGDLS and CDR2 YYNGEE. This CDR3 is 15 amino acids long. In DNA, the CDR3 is TGTGCCAGCAGCGTAGTCAGCCAGAACACCGGGGAGCTGTTTTTT. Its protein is CASSVVSQNTGELFF.

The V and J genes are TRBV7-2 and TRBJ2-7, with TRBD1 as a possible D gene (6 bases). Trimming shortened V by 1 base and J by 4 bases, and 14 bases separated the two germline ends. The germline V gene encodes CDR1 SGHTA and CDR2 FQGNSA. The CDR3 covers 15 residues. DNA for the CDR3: TGTGCCAGCAGCTTAGTAAGTGGGGGCGAGTACGAGCAGTACTTC. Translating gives CASSLVSGGEYEQYF. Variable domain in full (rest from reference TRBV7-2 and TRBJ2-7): GAGVSQSPSNKVTEKGKDVELRCDPISGHTALYWYRQSLGQGLEFLIYFQGNSAPDKSGLPSDRFSAERTGGSVSTLTIQRTQQEDSAVYLCASSLVSGGEYEQYFGPGTRLTVT.

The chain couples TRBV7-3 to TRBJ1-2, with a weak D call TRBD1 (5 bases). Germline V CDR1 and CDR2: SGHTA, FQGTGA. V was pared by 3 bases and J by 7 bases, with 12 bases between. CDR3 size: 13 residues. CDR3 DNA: TGTGCCAGCAGCTTGGACAAGATGGTTGGCTACACCTTC. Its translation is CASSLDKMVGYTF.

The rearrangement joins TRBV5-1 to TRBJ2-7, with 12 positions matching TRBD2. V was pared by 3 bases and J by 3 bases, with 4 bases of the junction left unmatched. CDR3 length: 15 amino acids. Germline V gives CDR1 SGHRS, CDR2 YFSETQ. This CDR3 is CASSWGLAGIYEQYF. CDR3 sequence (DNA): TGCGCCAGCAGCTGGGGACTAGCGGGTATCTACGAGCAGTACTTC.

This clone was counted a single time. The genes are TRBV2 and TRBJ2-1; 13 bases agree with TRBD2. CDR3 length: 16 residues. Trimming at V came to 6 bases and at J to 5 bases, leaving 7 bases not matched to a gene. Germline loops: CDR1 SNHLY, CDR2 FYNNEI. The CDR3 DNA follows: TGTGCCAGCAGCCCGGGGGGACTAGCGGGACACAATGAGCAGTTCTTC. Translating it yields CASSPGGLAGHNEQFF. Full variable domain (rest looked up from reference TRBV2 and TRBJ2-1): EPEVTQTPSHQVTQMGQEVILRCVPISNHLYFYWYRQILGQKVEFLVSFYNNEISEKSEIFDDQFSVERPDGSNFTLKIRSTKLEDSAMYFCASSPGGLAGHNEQFFGPGTRLTVL.

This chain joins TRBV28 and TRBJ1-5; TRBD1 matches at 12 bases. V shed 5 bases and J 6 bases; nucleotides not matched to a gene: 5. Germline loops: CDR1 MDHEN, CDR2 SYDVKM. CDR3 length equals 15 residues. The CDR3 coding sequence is TGTGCCAGCAGTGGCGGGACAGGGGGCGTTCAGCCCCAGCATTTT. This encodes CASSGGTGGVQPQHF.

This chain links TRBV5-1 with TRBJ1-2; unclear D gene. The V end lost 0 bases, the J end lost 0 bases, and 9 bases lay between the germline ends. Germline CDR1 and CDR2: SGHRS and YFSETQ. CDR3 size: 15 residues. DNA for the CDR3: TGCGCCAGCAGCTTGGGTGCGGAAACTAACTATGGCTACACCTTC. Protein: CASSLGAETNYGYTF.

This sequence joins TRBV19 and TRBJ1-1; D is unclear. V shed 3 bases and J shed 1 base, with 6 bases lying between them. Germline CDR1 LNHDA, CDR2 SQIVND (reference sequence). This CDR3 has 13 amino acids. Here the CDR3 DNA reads TGTGCCAGTAGTATTGAGGGGAACACTGAAGCTTTCTTT. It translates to CASSIEGNTEAFF.

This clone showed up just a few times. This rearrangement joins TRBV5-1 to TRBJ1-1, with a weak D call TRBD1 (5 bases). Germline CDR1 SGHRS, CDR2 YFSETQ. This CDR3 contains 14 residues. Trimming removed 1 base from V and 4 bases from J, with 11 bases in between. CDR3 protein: CASSLTGESTEAFF. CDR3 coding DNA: TGCGCCAGCAGCTTGACGGGGGAGAGCACTGAAGCTTTCTTT.

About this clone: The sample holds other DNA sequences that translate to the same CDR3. The DNA for the CDR3 is TGTGCCAGCAGTCCCCCTTTAAATGAGCAGTTCTTC. Translation gives CASSPPLNEQFF. V usage is TRBV28 and J usage is TRBJ2-1; no definite D call. The CDR3 totals 12 residues. V lost 5 bases and J lost 7, with 9 bases in between. Germline CDR1 reads MDHEN; CDR2 reads SYDVKM.

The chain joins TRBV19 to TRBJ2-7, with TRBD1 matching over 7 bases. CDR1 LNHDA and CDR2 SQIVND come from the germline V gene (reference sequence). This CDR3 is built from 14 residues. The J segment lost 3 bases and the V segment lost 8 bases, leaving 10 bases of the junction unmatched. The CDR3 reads CASQSRDSDYEQYF. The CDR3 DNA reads TGTGCCAGTCAGAGCCGGGACAGTGACTACGAGCAGTACTTC.

This CDR3 is CASSWRYGYTF. CDR3 DNA sequence: TGTGCCAGCAGTTGGCGTTATGGCTACACCTTC. The chain combines TRBV28 with TRBJ1-2; D is uncertain. The V gene's germline CDR1 is MDHEN and CDR2 SYDVKM. The CDR3 has 11 residues. V was shortened by 4 bases and J by 5 bases, with 5 bases between the two germline ends.